This T cell receptor (beta chain) is from a study of shared clonotypes between healthy human individuals. Study summary: Researchers drew samples from a couple of women and three men aged 18 to 49. Study conclusions and caveats: Shared clonotypes across all four donors exceeded non-shared ones in generation probability.

With regard to this clone: Its target is not known.

Trimming removed 4 bases from V and 1 base from J, with 14 bases in between. Germline V gene sequence: CDR1 MNHNS, CDR2 SASEGT. The CDR3 extends over 16 amino acids. Profiled with immunoSEQ multiplex PCR; TCRdb holds only in-frame clones, not every one. The data contain approximately 2.5 million clones, approximately 94% of them singletons. The chain links TRBV6-1 to TRBJ2-4; D call uncertain. The receptor was derived from a man aged 18 to 30 in good health. Some clones in this sample may be carry-over from other donors' samples. What was sequenced was naive CD4+ T cells from PBMCs. Subset meaning: CD45RA+ positively selected. CDR3 sequence (DNA): TGTGCCAGCAGTGCCCTAGGGAAACGGGCCAAAAACATTCAGTACTTC. Amino acid sequence: CASSALGKRAKNIQYF.